This T cell receptor (beta chain) originates from a study of blood T cell repertoires in COVID-19. J lost 6 bases, V lost 10 bases, and 17 bases had no gene match. The CDR3 contains 18 residues. The V gene's germline CDR1 is ENHRY and CDR2 SYGVKD. The assay was immunoSEQ multiplex PCR, and TCRdb's table has in-frame clones only and misses some. The table includes 290,000 or so clones, around 86% detected once. This clonotype originated in a man in his sixties or seventies with acute or convalescent COVID-19. The V call is TRBV10-3, the J call TRBJ2-1; TRBD2 agrees at 14 bases. The sequencing sample was made of peripheral blood. CDR3: CATRSGTSGRESFNEQFF. DNA of the CDR3: TGTGCCACCCGATCCGGGACTAGCGGGAGAGAAAGCTTCAATGAGCAGTTCTTC.